These T cell receptor beta chains were read from a single sample in a study of CD4 T cells in relation to SARS-CoV-2 and coronaviruses. TCRdb's table, derived via immunoSEQ multiplex PCR, lists solely in-frame clones and lacks some. The table has about 40,000 clones, over 75% seen once; the top ten hold about 20%. These receptors' targets are unknown. The sample consisted of memory CD4+ T cells from PBMCs, cultured in vitro. These receptor sequences come from an adult with COVID-19. CDR3s include the opening cysteine and the closing phenylalanine or tryptophan. D genes are given only for firm matches. The listing skips clone size in some rows; elsewhere it reads once, few, many or a size class.

v_call	clone_size	j_call	d_call	cdr3_nt	cdr3_aa
TRBV9	once	TRBJ2-3	-	TGTGCCAGCAGCGTAGAGGCTCGCACAGATACGCAGTATTTT	CASSVEARTDTQYF
TRBV28	-	TRBJ2-2	TRBD1	TGTGCCAGCGCCGGGGACAGGGGTATCACCGGGGAGCTGTTTTTT	CASAGDRGITGELFF
TRBV19	few	TRBJ2-3	TRBD2	TGTGCCAGTAGTATCGGAGCGGGAGCAGATACGCAGTATTTT	CASSIGAGADTQYF
TRBV23-1	few	TRBJ1-6	-	TGCGCCAGCAGTCAACTCCTAGACCGGCGGGGATCACCCCTCCACTTT	CASSQLLDRRGSPLHF
TRBV5-1	-	TRBJ1-4	-	TGCGCCAGCAGCTACGGGGGAGAGATCGAAAAACTGTTTTTT	CASSYGGEIEKLFF
TRBV5-1	-	TRBJ2-5	-	TGCGCCAGCATGTCGGCAGGGAGGTGGGAGACCCAGTACTTC	CASMSAGRWETQYF
TRBV19	-	TRBJ1-2	-	TGTGCCAGTAAAGCTCGGATAGCATACTACTATGGCTACACCTTC	CASKARIAYYYGYTF
TRBV27	-	TRBJ2-7	-	TGTGCCAGCAGTGTTCGACTAGGACTTAGGTCCTACGAGCAGTACTTC	CASSVRLGLRSYEQYF
TRBV18	-	TRBJ2-7	-	TGTGCCAGCTCAACAGGTCTTTCCCTATCGGACGAGCAGTACTTC	CASSTGLSLSDEQYF
TRBV15	-	TRBJ2-6	-	TGTGCCACCAGCGGATACCCCCAAAGAGGGGCCAACGTCCTGACTTTC	CATSGYPQRGANVLTF
TRBV5-1	-	TRBJ2-5	TRBD2	TGCGCCAGCAGCTTACTAGCGGGAGGCCGGGAGACCCAGTACTTC	CASSLLAGGRETQYF
TRBV4-2	few	TRBJ2-1	-	TGTGCCAGCAGCCAAGAGGCGACATCCGGGTCCTACAATGAGCAGTTCTTC	CASSQEATSGSYNEQFF
TRBV19	few	TRBJ2-7	TRBD2	TGTGCCAGTAGGACTAGCGGGAGCTCCTACGAGCAGTACTTC	CASRTSGSSYEQYF
TRBV4-1	-	TRBJ1-5	-	TGCGCCAGCAGCCAAGTATTCTTGACTCGAAATCAGCCCCAGCATTTT	CASSQVFLTRNQPQHF
TRBV4-1	few	TRBJ2-3	TRBD1	TGCGCCAGCAGCCAAGCAACAGGGGATAGGGGTACGCAGTATTTT	CASSQATGDRGTQYF
TRBV12-3/TRBV12-4	-	TRBJ2-1	-	TGTGCCAGCAGTTTAGACGAGCGGGAGCAGTTCTTC	CASSLDEREQFF
TRBV10-3	-	TRBJ2-7	-	TGTGCCATCAGTCTCGGGAGTATCGAGCAGTACTTC	CAISLGSIEQYF
TRBV6-5	-	TRBJ2-1	-	TGTGCCAGCAGAGAGAAATCAGGTGCGGTGCAGTTCTTC	CASREKSGAVQFF
TRBV15	once	TRBJ2-7	TRBD2	TGTGCCACCAGCGAGCGGGAGGCCTACGAGCAGTACTTC	CATSEREAYEQYF
TRBV6-5	-	TRBJ2-2	-	TGTGCCAGCATGGTAGGGCGGTCCACCGGGGAGCTGTTTTTT	CASMVGRSTGELFF
TRBV30	-	TRBJ2-7	TRBD1	TGTGCCTGGAGCCGGGACAGGGGACCCTACGAGCAGTACTTC	CAWSRDRGPYEQYF
TRBV27	-	TRBJ1-5	TRBD1	TGTGCCAGCAGCCCCGGACAGGGTTTTATTCAGCCCCAGCATTTT	CASSPGQGFIQPQHF
TRBV19	-	TRBJ1-1	-	TGTGCCAGTAGTATACGTTCCAGGGCCAGCATGAACACTGAAGCTTTCTTT	CASSIRSRASMNTEAFF
TRBV28	-	TRBJ2-3	-	TGTGCCAGCAGTCCCAACGGGCGGCGACGCACAGATACGCAGTATTTT	CASSPNGRRRTDTQYF
TRBV10-3	once	TRBJ1-1	-	TGTGCCATCAGTGAGTCGACTTGGGTCCATGAAGCTTTCTTT	CAISESTWVHEAFF